This TCR beta chain was retrieved from a study of shared clonotypes between healthy human individuals. Germline lookup yields CDR1 LNHDA and CDR2 SQIVND (reference sequence). Trimming removed 6 bases from V and 0 bases from J; junction bases left unmatched: 7. The CDR3 consists of 16 residues. This clone was seen just once. The authors loaded 200 ng DNA, 30,000 to 35,000 T cell genomes, into sorted-subset replicate PCRs. This table comes from immunoSEQ multiplex PCR, and its TCRdb copy is limited to in-frame clones, with some not included. The sample has roughly 1,800,000 clones; about 95% are singletons. Naive CD8 cells comprised CD45RO-negative, CCR7-positively selected cells, excluding terminally differentiated effector memory CD45RA+ cells.

The clonotype comes from a man aged 18 to 29 in good health. The J gene is TRBJ1-1, the V gene TRBV19, with 10 bases identical to TRBD1. Sequencing used naive CD8+ T cells sorted from blood. The CDR3 loop is CASRGDRGIMNTEAFF. Written as DNA, the CDR3 is TGTGCCAGTAGGGGGGACAGGGGAATAATGAACACTGAAGCTTTCTTT.